This TCR beta chain was identified in a study of T-cell reconstitution after alpha-beta-depleted transplantation in children. A TCRbeta library incorporating unique molecular identifiers was prepared. Each CDR3 protein gets one entry after TCRdb re-called the PCR reads with MiXCR. The sample has about 500,000 distinct CDR3 sequences; 32% are singletons. The CDR3 covers 12 residues. Trimming removed 3 bases from V and 0 bases from J, with 6 bases in between. Germline-derived CDR1 and CDR2 are GTSNPN and SVGIG (reference sequence). Sequenced here: PBMCs from the stem cell graft donor, sampled from the stem cell graft. This chain connects TRBV30 to TRBJ2-7, with D unclear. This TCR was sampled from a human donor who donated a stem cell graft to a child with aplastic anemia. CDR3 sequence: CAWRASSYEQYF. CDR3 nucleotide sequence: TGTGCCTGGAGAGCTAGCTCCTACGAGCAGTACTTC.